These 17 T cell receptor beta chains share one sample of origin, sequenced in a study of beta chain features in type 1 diabetes. TCRB transcripts that were expressed got sequenced, as all of the isolated RNA had been reverse transcribed. TCRdb's table, derived via immunoSEQ multiplex PCR, lists solely in-frame clones and lacks some. Found here are about 150,000 clones, nearly 50% of them singletons; the top ten hold roughly 0.4%. Sequenced sample: Tregs from blood. These receptors were taken from a man between 18 and 29 years old in good health.

Here the CDR3 DNA reads TGTGCCATCAGCCCCCGGGGTGGTCACGAGCAGTACTTC. Protein product: CAISPRGGHEQYF. The rearrangement uses TRBV10-3 and TRBJ2-7; D is possibly TRBD2 (5 bases). The CDR3 has 13 residues. The germline V gene encodes CDR1 ENHRY and CDR2 SYGVKD. The V end lost 6 bases, the J end lost 5 bases, and 14 bases lay between the germline ends.

The J gene is TRBJ2-3, the V gene TRBV6-1, with D maybe TRBD1 (6 bases). The CDR3 has 15 amino acids. Deletions cut 5 bases from V and 4 bases from J, with 16 bases between. CDR1 and CDR2 (germline): MNHNS, SASEGT. CDR3 residues: CASSTQGGWADTQYF. The CDR3 nucleotides read TGTGCCAGCAGTACACAGGGTGGCTGGGCAGATACGCAGTATTTT.

This clone has a handful of counts. CDR3 in amino acids: CSVVADRDNYGYTF. The CDR3 DNA reads as TGCAGCGTTGTGGCGGACAGGGACAACTATGGCTACACCTTC. The chain links TRBV29-1 to TRBJ1-2; 8 positions match TRBD1. V shed 4 bases, J shed 2 bases, and the junction held 6 bases outside the gene matches. Germline CDR1 reads SQVTM; CDR2 reads ANQGSEA. This CDR3 has 14 amino acids.

The chain employs TRBV30 and TRBJ2-3; 13 bases agree with TRBD2. Germline V lookup: CDR1 GTSNPN, CDR2 SVGIG (reference sequence). V lost 4 bases to trimming and J lost 3 bases; unmatched junction nucleotides: 4. The CDR3 sequence is 15 residues long. The CDR3 DNA is TGTGCCTGGACCCCGGGACTAGCGGGAACAGATACGCAGTATTTT. Translation gives CAWTPGLAGTDTQYF.

This clone was recorded only once. The chain recombines TRBV28 with TRBJ1-2; 9 bases agree with TRBD1. The CDR3 has 14 amino acids. V was clipped by 6 bases and J by 8 bases; unmatched bases: 10. From germline, CDR1 is MDHEN and CDR2 SYDVKM. The chain's CDR3 is CASSRQGGGSGYTF. In nucleotides, the CDR3 is TGTGCCAGCAGCCGACAGGGGGGGGGTTCGGGCTACACCTTC.

DNA for the CDR3: TGTGCCAGCTCACCAATAAGAGGGTCTTCCTACGAGCAGTACTTC. Encoded protein: CASSPIRGSSYEQYF. The chain recombines TRBV18 with TRBJ2-7; a possible D gene is TRBD2 (5 bases). V was clipped by 2 bases and J by 1 base, with 12 bases between them. CDR1 is KGHSH, CDR2 LQKENI, per germline. This CDR3 is 15 amino acids long. Full variable domain (remainder filled in from reference TRBV18 and TRBJ2-7): NAGVMQNPRHLVRRRGQEARLRCSPMKGHSHVYWYRQLPEEGLKFMVYLQKENIIDESGMPKERFSAEFPKEGPSILRIQQVVRGDSAAYFCASSPIRGSSYEQYFGPGTRLTVT.

In DNA form, the CDR3 reads TGCAGTGCAGGAGCTAACTATGGCTACACCTTC. Its protein is CSAGANYGYTF. V and J are TRBV20-1 and TRBJ1-2; D is uncertain. V was pared by 6 bases and J by 0 bases, with 5 bases between. This CDR3 is 11 amino acids long. Looked up from germline, CDR1 is DFQATT and CDR2 is SNEGSKA (reference sequence).

The chain recombines TRBV4-2 with TRBJ1-1; no reliable D call. CDR1 LGHNA and CDR2 YNFKEQ come from the germline V gene. The CDR3 is made up of 15 amino acids. V lost 4 bases and J 2 bases, leaving 14 bases between the germline ends. Here the CDR3 DNA reads TGTGCCAGCAGCCCCCCCACGGGTGCAAACACTGAAGCTTTCTTT. Its translation is CASSPPTGANTEAFF.

There are a few counts of this clone. The chain links TRBV7-9 to TRBJ2-7; tentative D call: TRBD1 (5 bases). The CDR3 spans 15 residues. V lost 4 bases and J lost 2, with 15 bases in between. CDR1 is SEHNR, CDR2 FQNEAQ, per germline (reference sequence). CDR3 DNA sequence: TGTGCCAGCAGCTCCTCCCCGGGCAGGGCCTACGAGCAGTACTTC. This sequence encodes CASSSSPGRAYEQYF.

This clone was seen just once. J is TRBJ1-1 and V is TRBV27; no clear D gene. V was trimmed by 4 bases and J by 2 bases, leaving 8 bases between them. Germline loops: CDR1 MNHEY, CDR2 SMNVEV (reference sequence). This CDR3 has 13 amino acids. CDR3: CASSSGVNTEAFF. DNA for the CDR3: TGTGCCAGCAGTTCCGGAGTAAACACTGAAGCTTTCTTT.

V is TRBV30 and J is TRBJ2-5; the match to TRBD1 covers 7 bases. The germline V gene encodes CDR1 GTSNPN and CDR2 SVGIG (reference sequence). This CDR3 has 14 amino acids. Trimming took 5 bases from V and 4 from J; bases not matched to a gene: 10. CDR3 amino acids: CAWARQGRPETQYF. DNA for the CDR3: TGTGCCTGGGCAAGACAGGGCCGGCCAGAGACCCAGTACTTC.

This chain links TRBV28 with TRBJ2-7, with 9 bases aligning to TRBD1. Germline lookup yields CDR1 MDHEN and CDR2 SYDVKM. The CDR3 spans 15 residues. V lost 6 bases to trimming and J lost 2 bases; unmatched junction nucleotides: 8. The DNA of the CDR3 is TGTGCCAGCAGACTTGCGGGACAGGGCCCCTACGAGCAGTACTTC. Amino acids: CASRLAGQGPYEQYF.

CDR3 residues: CSARDSLNYGYTF. The CDR3, as DNA: TGCAGCGCCAGGGACAGCCTTAACTATGGCTACACCTTC. This chain uses TRBV29-1 with TRBJ1-2, with TRBD1 matching 7 bases. V lost 7 bases and J lost 1; bases outside the gene matches: 6. Germline-derived CDR1 and CDR2 are SQVTM and ANQGSEA. The CDR3 contains 13 residues.

The DNA of the CDR3 is TGTGCCAGCAGCCCAACCCGCGGGAATGAGTTCTTC. Translation gives CASSPTRGNEFF. The V call is TRBV6-5, the J call TRBJ2-1, with D perhaps TRBD2 (6 bases). The germline V gene has CDR1 MNHEY and CDR2 SVGAGI. The germline V and J ends were trimmed by 6 bases and 14 bases, with 17 bases remaining between them. This CDR3 contains 12 residues.

The sample holds a few counts of this clone. This chain links TRBV6-5 with TRBJ1-1, with TRBD1 matching over 8 bases. Germline lookup yields CDR1 MNHEY and CDR2 SVGAGI. V was pared by 5 bases and J by 10 bases, with 9 bases of the junction left unmatched. There are 13 residues in the CDR3. CDR3 nucleotides: TGTGCCAGCAGTGACAGGGGATTTGGTGGAGCTTTCTTT. Encoded protein: CASSDRGFGGAFF.

This clone was counted between two and nine times. The CDR3 bases are TGTGCCAGCACCCCCGACGGGGGGGAGACCCAGTACTTC. Protein sequence: CASTPDGGETQYF. V and J are TRBV27 and TRBJ2-5, with 7 bases matching TRBD2. CDR1 and CDR2 from the germline V gene are MNHEY and SMNVEV (reference sequence). V dropped 7 bases and J dropped 5; count of bases not matched to a gene: 7. This CDR3 is built from 13 residues.

This chain links TRBV10-3 with TRBJ2-5, with D maybe TRBD2 (5 bases). Trimming pared 4 bases from V and 4 bases from J, leaving 10 bases between. The CDR3 sequence is 13 residues long. The germline V gene has CDR1 ENHRY and CDR2 SYGVKD. CDR3 in amino acids: CAISVSDRETQYF. The CDR3 nucleotides read TGTGCCATCAGTGTTAGCGACCGAGAGACCCAGTACTTC.